Each of the 13 T cell receptor beta chains below was sequenced from the same sample in a study of shared clonotypes between healthy human individuals. Profiling relied on immunoSEQ multiplex PCR, and the TCRdb table lists in-frame clones only, not all of them. Of around 980,000 clones detected, around 82% appear once; the ten largest clones hold roughly 0.65%. Material for sequencing was memory CD4+ T cells from PBMCs. Stated subset: CD45RA-negative fraction. All receptors come from a man aged 18 to 29 in good health. Some clones in this sample may be carry-over from other donors' samples.

There are many counts of this clone. The chain couples TRBV7-9 to TRBJ1-4; D not certain. Germline V gives CDR1 SEHNR, CDR2 FQNEAQ (reference sequence). The CDR3 sequence is 14 residues long. V lost 4 bases, J lost 7 bases, and 13 bases lay in between. CDR3 loop: CASSWGGSAEKLFF. The CDR3 bases are TGTGCCAGCAGCTGGGGTGGCTCAGCTGAAAAACTGTTTTTT.

The chain has TRBV28 and TRBJ2-7; the D gene is possibly TRBD1 (6 bases). CDR3 length: 13 amino acids. V lost 2 bases and J lost 5, with 10 bases in between. Germline CDR1 MDHEN, CDR2 SYDVKM. The CDR3 here is CASSLQGPDEQYF. CDR3 DNA: TGTGCCAGCAGTTTACAGGGGCCAGACGAGCAGTACTTC. The full variable domain, with the rest looked up from reference TRBV28 and TRBJ2-7, is DVKVTQSSRYLVKRTGEKVFLECVQDMDHENMFWYRQDPGLGLRLIYFSYDVKMKEKGDIPEGYSVSREKKERFSLILESASTNQTSMYLCASSLQGPDEQYFGPGTRLTVT.

V gene TRBV7-3 combines with J gene TRBJ2-7; possibly TRBD1 for D (6 bases). Trimming stripped 5 bases from V and 2 bases from J, with 10 bases between. Germline values: CDR1 SGHTA, CDR2 FQGTGA. The CDR3 is 13 residues long. CDR3: CASSVDRAYEQYF. The CDR3, as DNA: TGTGCCAGCAGCGTGGACAGAGCCTACGAGCAGTACTTC.

A remark on this clone: Relative to the germline gene, one junction end is altered; a read error may explain this. CDR3 in DNA: TGTGCCAGCAGCTTCCCCCTCGGAGGGGGCCCTCGGAACAATGAGCGGTTCTTC. Translating it yields CASSFPLGGGPRNNERFF. The rearrangement uses TRBV11-2 and TRBJ2-1, with D tentatively TRBD1 (7 bases). This CDR3 comprises 18 residues. Germline CDR1 SGHAT, CDR2 FQNNGV.

This chain joins TRBV4-1 and TRBJ2-1, with 7 bases that match TRBD2. This CDR3 has 15 amino acids. V dropped 4 bases and J dropped 8; count of bases not matched to a gene: 11. CDR1 is MGHRA, CDR2 YSYEKL, per germline. CDR3 nucleotides: TGCGCCAGCAGCCCCCGCGGGAGTAGGGTCCATGAGCAGTTCTTC. Its translation: CASSPRGSRVHEQFF.

A single count supports this clone. The rearrangement joins TRBV21-1 to TRBJ2-3. TRBV21-1 has pseudogene status. There are 18 residues in the CDR3. CDR3 DNA sequence: TGTGCCAGCAGCAATACTGCTCGGCCAGCCCGAGCCACAGATACGCAGTATTTT. Amino acids: CASSNTARPARATDTQYF.

The chain carries TRBV5-1 and TRBJ2-1; tentative D call: TRBD2 (5 bases). The CDR3 is made up of 12 amino acids. Germline V lookup: CDR1 SGHRS, CDR2 YFSETQ. Trimming took 2 bases from V and 7 from J, leaving 7 bases between them. CDR3 nucleotides: TGCGCCAGCAGCTTTACTAGAAATGAGCAGTTCTTC. This sequence encodes CASSFTRNEQFF.

The chain links TRBV25-1 to TRBJ2-3; 7 bases map to TRBD2. This CDR3 comprises 15 residues. After removal of 3 bases from V and 4 bases from J, the junction contained 7 bases not matched to a gene. Looked up from germline, CDR1 is MGHDK and CDR2 is SYGVNS. The CDR3 DNA reads as TGTGCCAGCAGTGAGGGAGGGGCCCTGGCAGATACGCAGTATTTT. Protein sequence: CASSEGGALADTQYF.

The chain is built from TRBV29-1 and TRBJ2-1, with D tentatively TRBD1 (6 bases). Trimming took 7 bases from V and 0 from J, leaving 13 bases between them. The germline gives CDR1 SQVTM, CDR2 ANQGSEA. The CDR3 is 14 residues long. CDR3 loop: CSAADSFSYNEQFF. The CDR3, as DNA: TGCAGCGCCGCGGACAGTTTCTCCTACAATGAGCAGTTCTTC.

The V call is TRBV30, the J call TRBJ1-5; D is unresolved. V lost 4 bases to trimming and J lost 4 bases, with 11 bases between them. CDR3 length equals 13 residues. Germline values: CDR1 GTSNPN, CDR2 SVGIG (reference sequence). The CDR3 region is CAWTKGPNQPQHF. In DNA, the CDR3 is TGTGCCTGGACCAAAGGCCCGAATCAGCCCCAGCATTTT.

The genes are TRBV11-2 and TRBJ2-2; D perhaps matches TRBD1 (5 bases). Germline V gene lookup returns CDR1 SGHAT and CDR2 FQNNGV. This CDR3 is built from 18 residues. With 5 bases removed from V and 1 base from J, the gap between germline ends came to 20 bases. CDR3 nucleotide sequence: TGTGCCAGCAGCAAAAAGCCCGAAAGGGGTCTGAACACCGGGGAGCTGTTTTTT. It codes for CASSKKPERGLNTGELFF.

This chain links TRBV5-5 with TRBJ1-1, with D possibly matching TRBD1 (6 bases). The germline V gene has CDR1 SGHKS and CDR2 YYEKEE (reference sequence). The germline V and J ends were trimmed by 6 bases and 0 bases, with 15 bases remaining between them. The CDR3 extends over 15 amino acids. The CDR3 sequence: CASNRGGRMNTEAFF. As DNA, the CDR3 is TGTGCCAGCAACCGCGGGGGGCGGATGAACACTGAAGCTTTCTTT.

This sequence joins TRBV28 and TRBJ1-1; possibly TRBD1 for D (6 bases). Germline CDR1 is MDHEN and CDR2 is SYDVKM. V lost 5 bases and J 4 bases, leaving 17 bases between the germline ends. The CDR3 spans 15 residues. CDR3 in DNA: TGTGCCAGCAGTCCCCGGGGGAAGGGGGTCACTGAAGCTTTCTTT. Translated: CASSPRGKGVTEAFF.